This TCR beta chain was profiled in a study of CD8 T cells in Susac syndrome. Germline V CDR1 and CDR2: SGHTA, FQGNSA. V lost 4 bases and J 3 bases, leaving 13 bases between the germline ends. The length of the CDR3 is 15 residues. As to this clonotype: What it binds is unknown.

Random hexamers were used to reverse transcribe 0.5 to 1 ug of RNA. Amplification of TCR beta CDR3 used immunoSEQ multiplex PCR across 54 Vbeta and 13 Jbeta. TCRdb passed the immunoSEQ multiplex PCR reads through MiXCR, listing each CDR3 protein once. This table has some 190,000 distinct CDR3 sequences, roughly 93% appearing once. TEMRA cells were FACS-enriched and CD8+ and CD4+ T cells negatively isolated. Study results and caveats: An acknowledgment was made by the study that its TCR sequencing and HLA analysis involved relatively few individuals. The CD4+ T cell repertoires from Susac syndrome exhibited no clonal expansion.

The sequenced sample was CD4+ T cells from PBMCs. This sequence joins TRBV7-2 and TRBJ1-5; D perhaps matches TRBD1 (5 bases). This receptor was obtained from a human donor with Susac syndrome. CDR3 sequence: CASSSVGVNNQPQHF. Here the CDR3 DNA reads TGTGCCAGCAGCTCAGTAGGGGTTAACAATCAGCCCCAGCATTTT.